This T cell receptor beta chain was recorded in a study of blood T cell repertoires in COVID-19. Study background: Samples representing acute and convalescent COVID-19 were sourced from the United States, Italy and Spain. Sources were T cells, B-cell-depleted T cells, or PBMCs; the material itself was cDNA or gDNA.

Original analysis: Reference gene primer amplification gave nucleated cell count estimates. Using immunoSEQ multiplex PCR, the repertoire was profiled, and TCRdb retains in-frame clones only, with some absent. Clone size and the V and J calls come from that table; the DNA yielded D and trimming. Of about 160,000 clones detected, under 90% appear once; the ten largest clones hold roughly 8%. Participants were placed into cohorts based on the clinical history they reported. The receptor was isolated from a woman in her forties or fifties who had recovered from COVID-19. The material sequenced was PBMCs or T cells enriched from blood (not recorded which).

CDR3 protein: CASSTGVTYEQYF. The CDR3 DNA reads as TGTGCCAGTAGTACAGGGGTGACCTACGAGCAGTACTTC. The gene calls are TRBV19 and TRBJ2-7, with a weak D call TRBD1 (6 bases). In germline, CDR1 is LNHDA, CDR2 SQIVND (reference sequence). The CDR3 consists of 13 residues. Trimming took off 4 bases at V and 2 bases at J, with 9 bases between the two ends.